This entry concerns a single T cell receptor (beta chain). What it binds is unknown. The data were produced by immunoSEQ multiplex PCR, yet TCRdb's version contains in-frame clones alone and is incomplete. The table lists about 1.5 million clones, 95% to 99% of them singletons. These data originate in a study of shared clonotypes between healthy human individuals. Findings and caveats of the study: Read depth was anticipated to influence clonotype sharing among donors. It was observed that 5% to 6% of naive CD4 clonotypes were shared across a handful of donors. Naive subsets tended to show greater estimated richness than memory subsets.

In the CD4+ fraction, cells were divided into CD45RA+ naive and CD45RA-negative memory subsets. The source of this sequence is a man in his thirties or forties in good health. Sequences were obtained from naive CD4+ T cells sorted from blood. Specified subset: CD45RA+ positively selected.

As DNA, the CDR3 is TGCGCCAGCAGCCTGGGTATAAGCTCCTACGAGCAGTACTTC. Residues: CASSLGISSYEQYF. This sequence joins TRBV5-1 and TRBJ2-7; no definite D call. V lost 4 bases and J lost 0, with 11 bases in between. The CDR3 runs 14 residues. The germline V gene has CDR1 SGHRS and CDR2 YFSETQ.